The 17 T cell receptor beta chains presented below share a single source sample, sequenced in a study of blood T cells in healthy people across ages. A second 7 to 11 cycle PCR used barcoded and J-beta primers. TCRdb re-derived calls from the 5' RACE reads in MiXCR, one entry per CDR3 protein. The repertoire includes 700,000 to 900,000 distinct CDR3 sequences, approximately 53% of them detected once, and around 40% sits in the top ten. The sample consisted of blood. The origin of the receptors is an elderly man in good health.

The chain combines TRBV5-1 with TRBJ2-1; 8 bases are shared with TRBD2. Near its end, the DNA agrees better with TRBJ2-7, so the J call may be wrong. This CDR3 spans 15 amino acids. In germline, CDR1 is SGHRS, CDR2 YFSETQ. CDR3 amino acids: CASSGNSGKSYEQYF. The CDR3 DNA reads as TGCGCCAGCAGCGGCAATAGCGGGAAATCCTACGAGCAGTACTTC.

V usage is TRBV28 and J usage is TRBJ2-5, with a weak D call TRBD2 (5 bases). This CDR3 contains 14 residues. Germline V gene data show CDR1 as MDHEN and CDR2 as SYDVKM. Trimming shortened V by 3 bases and J by 11 bases, and 19 bases separated the two germline ends. Written as DNA, the CDR3 is TGTGCCAGCAGTTTTGAAGGGCGGGTCAATGAGCAGTACTTC. Translated, it gives CASSFEGRVNEQYF. Full variable domain (rest looked up from reference TRBV28 and TRBJ2-5): DVKVTQSSRYLVKRTGEKVFLECVQDMDHENMFWYRQDPGLGLRLIYFSYDVKMKEKGDIPEGYSVSREKKERFSLILESASTNQTSMYLCASSFEGRVNEQYFGPGTRLLVL.

CDR3 in DNA: TGTGCCAGCAGTCCCAGGGGTGGGCAGTTCTTC. Translated, it gives CASSPRGGQFF. The chain recombines TRBV12-3 or TRBV12-4 with TRBJ2-1, with D maybe TRBD1 (6 bases). V lost 5 bases and J 12 bases, leaving 11 bases between the germline ends. This CDR3 comprises 11 residues.

The gene calls are TRBV20-1 and TRBJ2-5, with D tentatively TRBD1 (6 bases). CDR3 length equals 15 residues. Trimming shortened V by 6 bases and J by 11 bases, and 28 bases separated the two germline ends. Germline V lookup: CDR1 DFQATT, CDR2 SNEGSKA (reference sequence). The CDR3 reads CSAPVGQFSSSWQYF. DNA for the CDR3: TGCAGTGCCCCAGTCGGACAGTTCTCAAGTTCCTGGCAGTACTTC.

The chain has TRBV6-1 and TRBJ2-1; 9 nucleotides match TRBD1. CDR1 is MNHNS and CDR2 is SASEGT in the germline V gene. After removal of 10 bases from V and 13 bases from J, the junction contained 11 bases not matched to a gene. The length of the CDR3 is 12 residues. CDR3 sequence: CANGQGLETQFF. CDR3 DNA sequence: TGTGCCAACGGACAGGGGCTGGAGACCCAGTTCTTC.

The CDR3 protein is CASSWEDYGYTF. In nucleotides, the CDR3 is TGTGCCAGCAGCTGGGAGGACTATGGCTACACCTTC. The chain uses TRBV7-9 and TRBJ1-2; the D is unclear. Germline loops: CDR1 SEHNR, CDR2 FQNEAQ (reference sequence). V lost 4 bases and J 3 bases, leaving 6 bases between the germline ends. This CDR3 is 12 amino acids long.

V usage is TRBV20-1 and J usage is TRBJ2-1, with D perhaps TRBD2 (6 bases). From germline, CDR1 is DFQATT and CDR2 SNEGSKA (reference sequence). This CDR3 has 16 residues. V was pared by 5 bases and J by 0 bases, with 17 bases between. The CDR3 DNA follows: TGCAGTGCTCGTCCGGGACTCCAACCCTCCTACAATGAGCAGTTCTTC. Amino acid sequence: CSARPGLQPSYNEQFF.

The chain carries TRBV7-2 and TRBJ2-7; D not certain. This CDR3 region has 16 residues. V was shortened by 2 bases and J by 0 bases, with 14 bases between the two germline ends. Germline CDR1 is SGHTA and CDR2 is FQGNSA. CDR3 sequence: CASSLWDQRLSYEQYF. CDR3 coding DNA: TGTGCCAGCAGCTTATGGGATCAGCGCCTCTCCTACGAGCAGTACTTC.

The chain has TRBV6-5 and TRBJ2-4; 9 nucleotides line up with TRBD1. Matching the DNA end better, TRBJ2-7 makes the J call doubtful. This CDR3 comprises 18 residues. Germline values: CDR1 MNHEY, CDR2 SVGAGI. For the CDR3, the DNA is TGTGCCAGCAGTTACGCCCCACTTGGACAGGGGTTCGGCTACGAGCAGTACTTC. Protein: CASSYAPLGQGFGYEQYF.

V gene TRBV20-1 combines with J gene TRBJ2-1; 7 nucleotides match TRBD2. The CDR3 runs to 14 residues. Germline V CDR1 and CDR2: DFQATT, SNEGSKA (reference sequence). V gave up 2 bases and J gave up 1 base; unmatched junction bases: 2. The CDR3 here is CSARPAGSYNEQFF. In DNA form, the CDR3 reads TGCAGTGCTAGACCAGCGGGGTCCTACAATGAGCAGTTCTTC.

This clonotype was seen a handful of times. Possible read error: a much larger clone is one base away. V is TRBV28 and J is TRBJ2-5, with TRBD1 matching over 7 bases. CDR1 MDHEN and CDR2 SYDVKM come from the germline V gene. The CDR3 consists of 15 residues. The V gene end was trimmed by 5 bases and the J gene end by 11 bases; junction bases not matched to a gene: 17. The CDR3 DNA reads TGTGCCAGCAGTCTGGGACAGACTACCTACAATGAGCAGTACTTC. Encoded protein: CASSLGQTTYNEQYF.

J is TRBJ2-3 and V is TRBV6-2 or TRBV6-3; 14 bases align to TRBD2. The CDR3 length is 18 residues. J was trimmed by 14 bases and V by 7 bases; bases with no gene match: 23. The germline V gene encodes CDR1 MNHEY and CDR2 SVGEGT. The CDR3 here is CASTLPGLAGAKHRYAYF. Here the CDR3 DNA reads TGTGCCAGCACTCTACCGGGACTAGCGGGAGCAAAGCACAGATACGCGTATTTT.

The J gene is TRBJ2-1, the V gene TRBV10-3; D unclear. The DNA matches TRBJ2-7 better at its end, which makes the J call doubtful. Germline CDR1 ENHRY, CDR2 SYGVKD. This CDR3 contains 12 residues. The CDR3 nucleotides are TGTGCCATCAGTGAGGCCCCCTACGAGCAGTACTTC. It specifies CAISEAPYEQYF.

This sequence joins TRBV27 and TRBJ2-1; D is unclear. The germline gives CDR1 MNHEY, CDR2 SMNVEV (reference sequence). The CDR3 is 17 amino acids. V lost 2 bases and J lost 1, with 15 bases in between. The CDR3 sequence: CASSLIGPGWSYNEQFF. The CDR3 nucleotides are TGTGCCAGCAGTTTAATTGGCCCGGGTTGGTCCTACAATGAGCAGTTCTTC.

V is TRBV7-2 and J is TRBJ2-4; 8 bases align to TRBD2. TRBJ2-7 matches the DNA end more closely, so the J call is doubtful. Germline V CDR1 and CDR2: SGHTA, FQGNSA. This CDR3 spans 14 amino acids. The DNA for the CDR3 is TGTGCCAGCAGCTTACTAGCGGGTCTCGACGAGCAGTACTTC. It encodes CASSLLAGLDEQYF.

This clonotype came up many times. This rearrangement joins TRBV7-2 to TRBJ1-2; 8 bases are a match to TRBD1. J lost 2 bases, V lost 5 bases, and 10 bases had no gene match. The CDR3 covers 16 residues. Germline CDR1 reads SGHTA; CDR2 reads FQGNSA. CDR3 sequence (DNA): TGTGCCAGCAGCCAACCGGGACAGGAGCCCAACTATGGCTACACCTTC. Amino acids: CASSQPGQEPNYGYTF.

This rearrangement joins TRBV11-3 to TRBJ2-1; 14 bases map to TRBD2. Germline lookup yields CDR1 SGHNT and CDR2 YENEEA. The V gene end was trimmed by 5 bases and the J gene end by 3 bases; junction bases not matched to a gene: 15. The CDR3 contains 20 residues. CDR3 DNA sequence: TGTGCCAGCAGCCCCGGAGGGACTAGCGGGGGCGGCCGGCTCTACAATGAGCAGTTCTTC. This gives the protein CASSPGGTSGGGRLYNEQFF.